These T cell receptor beta chains were read from a single sample in a study of T cell repertoires in cytomegalovirus infection. TCRdb reprocessed the reads via MiXCR and lists one record per CDR3 protein. Of around 430,000 distinct CDR3 sequences listed, 40% to 50% are singletons. For these receptors, no antigen is known. The sample in question was cultured PBMCs, obtained from culture after CMV antigen stimulation. The receptors stem from a human donor in good health (CMV status not recorded). Some clones in this sample may be carry-over from other donors' samples. Both conserved end residues are part of each CDR3. A D gene is named only where the DNA matches it firmly. Expanded clones get a size class; other rows say once, few or many, or leave the size out.

d_call j_call clone_size v_call cdr3_nt cdr3_aa
TRBD1 TRBJ2-5 - TRBV4-1 TGCGCCAGCAGCGTACGGACAGGGCCCCAAGAGACCCAGTACTTC CASSVRTGPQETQYF
- TRBJ1-5 many TRBV12-3/TRBV12-4 TGTGCCAGCAGTTTACTGGACAGAAATCAGCCCCAGCATTTT CASSLLDRNQPQHF
TRBD2 TRBJ2-3 - TRBV11-2 TGTGCCAGCAGCTCTGGCGGGAGGACGGGCGCAGATACGCAGTATTTT CASSSGGRTGADTQYF
- TRBJ2-3 - TRBV19 TGTGCCAGTAGTACCGCGATAGCGGACTTCACAGATACGCAGTATTTT CASSTAIADFTDTQYF
- TRBJ1-2 few TRBV12-3/TRBV12-4 TGTGCCAGCAGGGGTCGGGGATTCGGTGGCTACACCTTC CASRGRGFGGYTF
TRBD1 TRBJ1-6 - TRBV7-9 TGTGCCAGCGGAAGGGGACAGGGAAGGTATAATTCACCCCTCCACTTT CASGRGQGRYNSPLHF
TRBD2 TRBJ2-3 few TRBV7-9 TGTGCCAGCAGCCCCCCGGGGGGGCCCACAGATACGCAGTATTTT CASSPPGGPTDTQYF
- TRBJ2-1 - TRBV12-3/TRBV12-4 TGTGCCAGCAGTTTGCGGAGCGTCTACAATGAGCAGTTCTTC CASSLRSVYNEQFF
- TRBJ2-3 once TRBV4-3 TGCGCCAGCAGCCACGGACCCACAGATACGCAGTATTTT CASSHGPTDTQYF
- TRBJ2-5 - TRBV5-1 TGCGCCAGCAGCCCGACGGGAGACCAAGAGACCCGGTACTTC CASSPTGDQETRYF
TRBD2 TRBJ2-1 - TRBV20-1 TGCAGTACACTAGCGGGGTTGTACAATGAGCAGTTCTTC CSTLAGLYNEQFF
TRBD1 TRBJ1-1 few TRBV4-1 TGCGCCAGCAGCCCTTTCGGACAGGGAGACACTGAAGCTTTCTTT CASSPFGQGDTEAFF
- TRBJ2-1 - TRBV20-1 TGCAGTGCTAGAGAGGCCACGGCTAGCGCATACAATGAGCAGTTCTTC CSAREATASAYNEQFF
- TRBJ1-1 - TRBV19 TGTGCCAGTAGTATCTTCACAGGAAACACTGAAGCTTTCTTT CASSIFTGNTEAFF
- TRBJ2-1 once TRBV7-9 TGTGCCAGCAGCTCAAGGGGGGGGGGGGAGAATGAGCAGTTCTTC CASSSRGGGENEQFF
TRBD1 TRBJ1-5 - TRBV24-1 TGTGCCACCAACGTCCGGGAGGGACAGGGGGAGAATCAGCCCCAGCATTTT CATNVREGQGENQPQHF
TRBD1 TRBJ1-4 - TRBV7-8 TGTGCCAGCAGCCTGGCGACATTAATGGGACAGGCGAAGCCAACGGATGAAAAACTGTTTTTT CASSLATLMGQAKPTDEKLFF
- TRBJ1-3 - TRBV6-6 TGTGCCAGCAGTTACTCGCCGGGGCGCGGAAACACCATATATTTT CASSYSPGRGNTIYF
- TRBJ1-6 - TRBV6-5 TGTGCCAGCAGTTACGATCCGACAAATAATTCACCCCTCCACTTT CASSYDPTNNSPLHF
TRBD2 TRBJ2-7 few TRBV7-2 TGTGCCAGCAGCTCCCTTAGCGGGGGATTCTACGAGCAGTACTTC CASSSLSGGFYEQYF
TRBD1 TRBJ2-1 many TRBV7-2 TGTGCCAGCAGCCTCAGACAGGGAAGCTCCTACAATGAGCAGTTCTTC CASSLRQGSSYNEQFF
- TRBJ1-1 few TRBV6-5 TGTGCCAGCAGTTACTCGAGTAGGGGGAAGACGAACACTGAAGCTTTCTTT CASSYSSRGKTNTEAFF
- TRBJ1-4 once TRBV18 TGTGCCAGCTCGCCAGACAGGAACCAGGGAGAAAAACTGTTTTTT CASSPDRNQGEKLFF
TRBD1 TRBJ2-1 few TRBV6-5 TGTGCCAGCAGTCCCCAAGCAGGGGGCAATGAGCAGTTCTTC CASSPQAGGNEQFF
- TRBJ2-1 - TRBV19 TGTGCCAGTAGTATAAACCGGCGGGCGGCCAATGAGCAGTTCTTC CASSINRRAANEQFF
- TRBJ1-5 few TRBV28 TGTGCCAGCAGCAAGGCCCGTTTGGGCAATCAGCCCCAGCATTTT CASSKARLGNQPQHF
- TRBJ2-1 - TRBV9 TGTGCCAGCACCCCACCCCAGGCCAGCTCCTACAATGAGCAGTTCTTC CASTPPQASSYNEQFF